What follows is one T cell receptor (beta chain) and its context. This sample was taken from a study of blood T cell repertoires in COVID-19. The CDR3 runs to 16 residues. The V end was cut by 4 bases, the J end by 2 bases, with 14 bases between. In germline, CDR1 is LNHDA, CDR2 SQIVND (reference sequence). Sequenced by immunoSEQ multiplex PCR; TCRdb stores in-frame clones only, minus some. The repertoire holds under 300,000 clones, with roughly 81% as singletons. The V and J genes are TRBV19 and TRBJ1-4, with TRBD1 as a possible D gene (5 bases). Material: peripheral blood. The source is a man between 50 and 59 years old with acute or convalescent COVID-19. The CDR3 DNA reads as TGTGCCAGTAGTAGTCACCAGGGTACCACTAATGAAAAACTGTTTTTT. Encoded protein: CASSSHQGTTNEKLFF. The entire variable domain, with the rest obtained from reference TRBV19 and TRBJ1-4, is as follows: DGGITQSPKYLFRKEGQNVTLSCEQNLNHDAMYWYRQDPGQGLRLIYYSQIVNDFQKGDIAEGYSVSREKKESFPLTVTSAQKNPTAFYLCASSSHQGTTNEKLFFGSGTQLSVL.